The subject of this entry is one TCR beta chain. Its target is unknown. The repertoire was sequenced with immunoSEQ multiplex PCR; TCRdb's copy has only in-frame clones and lacks some. The sample holds about 110,000 clones, 87% seen once. The sample belongs to a study of T cell responses to AZD1222 COVID-19 vaccine. The CDR3 covers 12 residues. Germline values: CDR1 SGHVS, CDR2 FNYEAQ. V was trimmed by 5 bases and J by 1 base, leaving 6 bases between them. General study findings and limits: Among vaccine-associated CD4 TCRs, coverage spanned spike, with dominance at 160-218 and 743-854. Clonal diversity was possibly underestimated; the donors were predominantly white British and more often female.

Second-dose intervals of approximately 4 or approximately 12 weeks were pooled. This TCR derives from an adult who received the AZD1222 COVID-19 vaccine. The specimen was peripheral blood, collected 28 days after the second AZD1222 dose. This sequence joins TRBV7-6 and TRBJ2-7, with no clear D. The CDR3 sequence is CASSPGSYEQYF. DNA for the CDR3: TGTGCCAGCAGCCCCGGGTCCTACGAGCAGTACTTC.